Below, 11 T cell receptor beta chains from the same sample are listed, as sequenced in a study of T cell responses to AZD1222 COVID-19 vaccine. The data were produced by immunoSEQ multiplex PCR, yet TCRdb's version contains in-frame clones alone and is incomplete. The sample lists fewer than 250,000 clones; 85% to 95% were seen once. Here the sequenced sample was peripheral blood, taken on day 0 of AZD1222 vaccination. All receptors derive from an adult in good health.

The chain links TRBV5-1 to TRBJ1-4; no reliable D call. Trimming shortened V by 0 bases and J by 3 bases, and 9 bases separated the two germline ends. The CDR3 totals 15 residues. Per germline, CDR1 SGHRS and CDR2 YFSETQ. CDR3 sequence reads: CASSLDPVPNEKLFF. Written as DNA, the CDR3 is TGCGCCAGCAGCTTGGACCCCGTACCTAATGAAAAACTGTTTTTT.

This chain joins TRBV4-1 and TRBJ1-4; D is perhaps TRBD1 (5 bases). CDR1 is MGHRA and CDR2 is YSYEKL in the germline V gene. V was clipped by 9 bases and J by 7 bases, with 12 bases between them. This CDR3 is 12 amino acids long. CDR3 coding DNA: TGCGCCAGGGTAGGGACCGGTGAAAAACTGTTTTTT. As protein: CARVGTGEKLFF.

The chain is built from TRBV27 and TRBJ2-1; tentative D call: TRBD1 (6 bases). V dropped 5 bases and J dropped 5 bases, with 10 bases sitting between them. The CDR3 extends over 13 amino acids. From germline, CDR1 is MNHEY and CDR2 SMNVEV (reference sequence). The CDR3 reads CASSPDRHNEQFF. The DNA for the CDR3 is TGTGCCAGCAGTCCGGACAGACACAATGAGCAGTTCTTC.

J is TRBJ1-1 and V is TRBV5-1, with D hard to call. The germline CDR1 and CDR2 sequences are SGHRS and YFSETQ. V gave up 4 bases and J gave up 0 bases, with 10 bases separating them. The CDR3 contains 14 residues. CDR3 coding DNA: TGCGCCAGCAGCCTAGACCCAGTGAACACTGAAGCTTTCTTT. Residues: CASSLDPVNTEAFF.

This sequence joins TRBV10-2 and TRBJ1-1; D is unresolved. CDR3 length equals 12 residues. Germline CDR1 reads WSHSY; CDR2 reads SAAADI. Trimming pared 3 bases from V and 3 bases from J, leaving 5 bases between. CDR3 DNA: TGCGCCAGCAGTGAAATGGACACTGAAGCTTTCTTT. Protein: CASSEMDTEAFF.

This chain uses TRBV5-8 with TRBJ1-4; tentative D call: TRBD1 (6 bases). The V end was cut by 7 bases, the J end by 8 bases, with 21 bases between. The CDR3 loop spans 15 amino acids. CDR1 and CDR2 (germline): SGHTS, YDEGEE. CDR3 bases: TGTGCCAGCGGACCTCTCGGGGGGCGCGAGGAAAAACTGTTTTTT. The encoded protein is CASGPLGGREEKLFF.

This clone was picked up one time. The chain recombines TRBV6-6 with TRBJ2-7; 12 bases match TRBD1. Germline V CDR1 and CDR2: MNHNY, SVGAGI (reference sequence). The junction had 4 bases not matched to a gene; V was cut back by 2 bases and J by 5 bases. The CDR3 spans 15 residues. The CDR3 DNA is TGTGCCAGCAGTTACCTGGGACAGGGGGCCGACGAGCAGTACTTC. Protein sequence: CASSYLGQGADEQYF.

CDR3 DNA: TGTGCCAGCAGCTGGACGGGTAGCAATCAGCCCCAGCATTTT. Translating it yields CASSWTGSNQPQHF. J is TRBJ1-5 and V is TRBV5-6; D not resolved. V dropped 3 bases and J dropped 0 bases, with 7 bases sitting between them. The CDR3 runs 14 residues. CDR1 SGHDT and CDR2 YYEEEE come from the germline V gene.

The V call is TRBV6-1, the J call TRBJ1-4; D is uncertain. Deletions cut 11 bases from V and 8 bases from J, with 12 bases between. Germline lookup yields CDR1 MNHNS and CDR2 SASEGT. CDR3 length: 11 residues. CDR3 in DNA: TGTGCCTGCGCGGGCAAGGAAAAACTGTTTTTT. Amino acids: CACAGKEKLFF.

The chain combines TRBV27 with TRBJ1-1; a possible D gene is TRBD1 (5 bases). The CDR3 is made up of 13 amino acids. The germline gives CDR1 MNHEY, CDR2 SMNVEV (reference sequence). The germline V and J ends were trimmed by 4 bases and 4 bases, with 10 bases remaining between them. CDR3 residues: CASSSGPTTEAFF. The CDR3 DNA is TGTGCCAGCAGTTCAGGGCCGACCACTGAAGCTTTCTTT.

The V gene is TRBV9, the J gene TRBJ1-3; D is unclear. CDR1 is SGDLS and CDR2 is YYNGEE in the germline V gene. V was shortened by 0 bases and J by 4 bases, with 2 bases between the two germline ends. CDR3 length equals 12 residues. Here the CDR3 DNA reads TGTGCCAGCAGCGTAGCAGGAAACACCATATATTTT. It codes for CASSVAGNTIYF. The full variable domain, with the rest looked up from reference TRBV9 and TRBJ1-3, is DSGVTQTPKHLITATGQRVTLRCSPRSGDLSVYWYQQSLDQGLQFLIQYYNGEERAKGNILERFSAQQFPDLHSELNLSSLELGDSALYFCASSVAGNTIYFGEGSWLTVV.